A selection of T cell receptor beta chains follows, all from one sample in a study of blood T cell repertoires in COVID-19. Measured with immunoSEQ multiplex PCR; TCRdb has only the in-frame clones, and not every one. The table lists about 240,000 clones, around 84% of them singletons. Sample: peripheral blood. The receptors derive from a woman aged 18-29 years with acute or convalescent COVID-19. The CDR3 runs from the conserved cysteine through the conserved F or W. The D gene is left open where the match is weak. Not all rows give a size; the values are once, few, many and, for expanded clones, a class.

>TRBV4-3|-|TRBJ2-7|-
CASSQGADSLLYEQYF
TGCGCCAGCAGCCAAGGGGCGGACAGTCTTCTCTACGAGCAGTACTTC
>TRBV4-1|-|TRBJ2-1|once
CASSQDGGPLEQFF
TGCGCCAGCAGCCAAGATGGGGGCCCGCTTGAGCAGTTCTTC
>TRBV6-5|-|TRBJ1-3|-
CASKQGSGNTIYF
TGTGCCAGCAAACAGGGTTCCGGAAACACCATATATTTT
>TRBV5-1|-|TRBJ1-1|few
CASSRIEQVNTEAFF
TGCGCCAGCAGCAGAATTGAACAGGTGAACACTGAAGCTTTCTTT
>TRBV11-2|TRBD1|TRBJ2-7|few
CASADRGGGYEQYF
TGTGCCAGCGCCGACAGGGGTGGGGGGTACGAGCAGTACTTC
>TRBV6-2/TRBV6-3|TRBD2|TRBJ2-7|-
CASSEKREGPYEQYF
TGTGCCAGCAGTGAGAAGCGGGAGGGCCCCTACGAGCAGTACTTC
>TRBV27|-|TRBJ1-2|-
CASRMADTYYGYTF
TGTGCCAGCAGAATGGCGGACACCTACTATGGCTACACCTTC
>TRBV6-5|-|TRBJ2-2|once
CASSPSGELFF
TGTGCCAGCAGTCCTTCCGGGGAGCTGTTTTTT
>TRBV9|TRBD1|TRBJ2-2|once
CASSVVQGGTGELFF
TGTGCCAGCAGCGTAGTACAGGGGGGCACCGGGGAGCTGTTTTTT
>TRBV7-9|TRBD2|TRBJ2-1|-
CASVVGEFGRTVYNEQFF
TGTGCCAGCGTGGTGGGGGAGTTCGGGAGGACTGTCTACAATGAGCAGTTCTTC
>TRBV4-3|TRBD1|TRBJ1-1|-
CASSQGQGLSTEAFF
TGCGCCAGCAGCCAGGGACAGGGTCTATCCACTGAAGCTTTCTTT
>TRBV28|TRBD2|TRBJ2-7|-
CASSLYSGASSYEQYF
TGTGCCAGCAGTTTATATAGCGGGGCCAGCTCCTACGAGCAGTACTTC
>TRBV29-1|-|TRBJ2-5|-
CSVVVTGSLLGETQYF
TGCAGCGTTGTGGTTACAGGGTCCCTTTTAGGTGAGACCCAGTACTTC
>TRBV6-6|TRBD1|TRBJ1-2|-
CASSYDRGCTF
TGTGCCAGCAGTTACGACAGGGGCTGCACCTTC
>TRBV6-5|-|TRBJ2-3|-
CASRLLGGDTQYF
TGTGCCAGCAGACTACTAGGGGGAGATACGCAGTATTTT
>TRBV7-6|-|TRBJ2-1|-
CASSYGASDYYNEQFF
TGTGCCAGCAGCTACGGGGCTAGCGATTACTACAATGAGCAGTTCTTC
>TRBV4-3|TRBD2|TRBJ2-5|-
CASSQDLGLAKETQYF
TGCGCCAGCAGCCAAGACTTGGGACTAGCGAAAGAGACCCAGTACTTC
>TRBV2|TRBD1|TRBJ2-7|-
CASRGTGGDYEQYF
TGTGCCAGCAGAGGGACAGGGGGCGACTACGAGCAGTACTTC
>TRBV18|-|TRBJ2-5|-
CASSPAVIWETQYF
TGTGCCAGCTCACCAGCAGTAATATGGGAGACCCAGTACTTC
>TRBV9|-|TRBJ2-2|-
CASSVRVGLNTGELFF
TGTGCCAGCAGCGTCAGGGTGGGATTGAACACCGGGGAGCTGTTTTTT
>TRBV5-1|TRBD2|TRBJ2-3|few
CASSPAGTSVPSDTQYF
TGCGCCAGCAGCCCCGCCGGTACTAGCGTACCTTCCGATACGCAGTATTTT
>TRBV21-1|-|TRBJ2-1|-
CASSKAGLFSYNEQFF
TGTGCCAGCAGCAAAGCGGGCTTGTTCTCCTACAATGAGCAGTTCTTC
>TRBV15|-|TRBJ1-5|-
CATSRGGFNSNQPQHF
TGTGCCACCAGCAGAGGAGGATTTAATAGCAATCAGCCCCAGCATTTT
>TRBV5-5|-|TRBJ2-7|-
CASSLGSEVQYF
TGTGCCAGCAGCTTGGGCTCGGAGGTGCAGTACTTC
>TRBV19|-|TRBJ1-1|-
CASSPSSGVSRTEAFF
TGTGCCAGTAGTCCATCTTCGGGGGTATCCAGGACTGAAGCTTTCTTT
>TRBV28|-|TRBJ2-2|-
CASSLSGLNTGELFF
TGTGCCAGCAGTTTATCAGGACTGAACACCGGGGAGCTGTTTTTT
>TRBV18|-|TRBJ2-3|-
CASSPPGLRGDTQYF
TGTGCCAGCTCACCCCCGGGACTGAGAGGGGATACGCAGTATTTT
>TRBV5-6|TRBD1|TRBJ2-5|-
CASSTGQGFVGETQYF
TGTGCCAGCAGCACCGGACAGGGATTTGTAGGAGAGACCCAGTACTTC
>TRBV5-1|TRBD1|TRBJ2-7|-
CASSLATYRGPGYEQYF
TGCGCCAGCAGCTTGGCCACATACAGGGGGCCCGGCTACGAGCAGTACTTC
>TRBV21-1|-|TRBJ2-1|-
CASSKGRQGGYEQFF
TGTGCCAGCAGCAAAGGGAGACAGGGTGGGTATGAGCAGTTCTTC
>TRBV20-1|-|TRBJ1-6|few
CSARMGGLYHF
TGCAGTGCTAGAATGGGGGGACTTTACCACTTT
>TRBV10-3|-|TRBJ1-5|-
CAITGDINQPQHF
TGTGCCATCACCGGGGACATAAATCAGCCCCAGCATTTT
>TRBV6-5|-|TRBJ1-5|-
CASRAGTYNQPQHF
TGTGCCAGCAGAGCAGGAACCTACAATCAGCCCCAGCATTTT
>TRBV10-3|-|TRBJ2-1|-
CAITGWIAGKNEQFF
TGTGCCATCACGGGTTGGATAGCAGGGAAAAATGAGCAGTTCTTC
>TRBV11-2|TRBD1|TRBJ2-7|few
CASQNRGPYEQYF
TGTGCCAGCCAGAACAGGGGCCCCTACGAGCAGTACTTC
>TRBV2|TRBD2|TRBJ2-7|-
CASRAGGYEQYF
TGTGCCAGCAGAGCCGGGGGGTACGAGCAGTACTTC
>TRBV28|-|TRBJ1-1|-
CASSSSSLRGTEAFF
TGTGCCAGCAGTTCCTCGTCCCTACGGGGCACTGAAGCTTTCTTT
>TRBV6-5|TRBD2|TRBJ2-1|-
CASSYSLAELYNEQFF
TGTGCCAGCAGTTACTCACTAGCGGAACTATACAATGAGCAGTTCTTC
>TRBV9|TRBD2|TRBJ2-5|-
CASSATSGGETQYF
TGTGCCAGCAGCGCTACTAGCGGTGGAGAGACCCAGTACTTC
>TRBV18|TRBD1|TRBJ2-7|once
CASSPPGRSTGGSEQYF
TGTGCCAGCTCACCACCGGGCCGTTCGACAGGGGGCAGCGAGCAGTACTTC
>TRBV2|-|TRBJ2-7|few
CASSEAVAASSYEQYF
TGTGCCAGCAGTGAAGCGGTAGCGGCCAGCTCCTACGAGCAGTACTTC
>TRBV6-6|TRBD1|TRBJ1-1|-
CASSRQGARLVNTEAFF
TGTGCCAGCAGTCGACAGGGGGCGCGTTTAGTGAACACTGAAGCTTTCTTT
>TRBV19|TRBD1|TRBJ2-2|-
CASFRTGRAGELFF
TGTGCCAGTTTCAGGACAGGGCGCGCCGGGGAGCTGTTTTTT
>TRBV30|TRBD2|TRBJ2-4|-
CAWSVGGWDIQYF
TGTGCCTGGAGTGTGGGAGGGTGGGACATTCAGTACTTC
>TRBV5-4|-|TRBJ1-3|-
CASSLGQGSLGNTIYF
TGTGCCAGCAGCTTGGGTCAGGGGTCACTTGGAAACACCATATATTTT
>TRBV4-3|-|TRBJ2-3|-
CASSSNPQAPSKLEGTQYF
TGCGCCAGCAGCTCCAACCCCCAGGCCCCCTCCAAGCTGGAGGGTACGCAGTATTTT
>TRBV20-1|TRBD1|TRBJ2-2|-
CSASPQGAMFMGGELFF
TGCAGTGCTAGTCCCCAGGGGGCAATGTTTATGGGCGGGGAGCTGTTTTTT
>TRBV6-2/TRBV6-3|-|TRBJ2-3|-
CASSYGEGVGGSDTQYF
TGTGCCAGCAGTTATGGCGAAGGGGTGGGGGGATCCGATACGCAGTATTTT
>TRBV11-3|TRBD2|TRBJ2-3|-
CASSAGTSGRADTQYF
TGTGCCAGCAGCGCTGGGACTAGCGGGAGGGCAGATACGCAGTATTTT
>TRBV28|-|TRBJ1-1|-
CASSSLGQTNTEAFF
TGTGCCAGCAGTTCATTAGGACAGACGAACACTGAAGCTTTCTTT
>TRBV27|TRBD1|TRBJ2-5|-
CASTPDRGAGETQYF
TGTGCCAGCACCCCGGACAGGGGGGCAGGAGAGACCCAGTACTTC
>TRBV30|-|TRBJ2-2|few
CAWSGRAGELFF
TGTGCCTGGAGTGGACGGGCCGGGGAGCTGTTTTTT
>TRBV6-2/TRBV6-3|-|TRBJ1-1|once
CASSAGVLGTEAFF
TGTGCCAGCAGCGCAGGGGTTTTGGGCACTGAAGCTTTCTTT
>TRBV4-1|-|TRBJ2-3|-
CASSQDSGSLDTQYF
TGCGCCAGCAGCCAAGATTCGGGGAGTTTAGATACGCAGTATTTT
>TRBV28|TRBD2|TRBJ2-3|-
CASSLSASGSTDTQYF
TGTGCCAGCAGTTTATCGGCTAGCGGAAGCACAGATACGCAGTATTTT
>TRBV18|-|TRBJ2-1|-
CASSPREYSYNEQFF
TGTGCCAGCTCACCCCGGGAGTACTCATACAATGAGCAGTTCTTC
>TRBV4-3|TRBD1|TRBJ2-5|-
CASSQPPGQGSWTQYF
TGCGCCAGCAGCCAGCCTCCGGGACAGGGATCGTGGACCCAGTACTTC